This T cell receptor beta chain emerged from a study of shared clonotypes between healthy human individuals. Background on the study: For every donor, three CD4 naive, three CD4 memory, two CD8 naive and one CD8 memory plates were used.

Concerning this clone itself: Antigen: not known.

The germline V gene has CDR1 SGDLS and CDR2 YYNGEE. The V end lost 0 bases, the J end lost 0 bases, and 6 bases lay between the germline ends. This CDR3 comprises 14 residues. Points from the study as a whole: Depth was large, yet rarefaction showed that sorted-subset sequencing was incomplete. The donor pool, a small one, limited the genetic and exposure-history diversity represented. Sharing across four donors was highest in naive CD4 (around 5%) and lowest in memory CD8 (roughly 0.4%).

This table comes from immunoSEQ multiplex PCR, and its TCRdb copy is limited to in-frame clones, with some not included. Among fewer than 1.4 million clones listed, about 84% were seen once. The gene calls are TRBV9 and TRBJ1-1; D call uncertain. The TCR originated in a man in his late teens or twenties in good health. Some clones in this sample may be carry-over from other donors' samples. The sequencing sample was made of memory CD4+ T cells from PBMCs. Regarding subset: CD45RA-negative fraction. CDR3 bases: TGTGCCAGCAGCGTAGACATCATGAACACTGAAGCTTTCTTT. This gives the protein CASSVDIMNTEAFF.